The rows below give T cell receptor beta chains drawn from one sample of a study of somatic mutations in cytotoxic T cells in rheumatoid arthritis. Repertoires were generated with immunoSEQ multiplex PCR, while TCRdb's copy carries only in-frame clones and drops some. This repertoire shows roughly 9,700 clones, around 80% found once; its top ten account for approximately 20%. Sequencing was carried out using CD8+ T cells sorted from blood. All receptors come from a woman in her fifties or sixties in good health. CDR3s include the opening cysteine and the closing phenylalanine or tryptophan. A D gene is named only where the DNA matches it firmly. Clone size is stated in some rows and not others, as once, few, many or a class when expanded.

d_gene: TRBD1; v_gene: TRBV7-9; j_gene: TRBJ1-1; abundance: -; CDR3nt: TGTGCCAGCAGCTTAGAGGGGGCAGGGGGACAAGCTTTCTTT; CDR3aa: CASSLEGAGGQAFF
d_gene: -; v_gene: TRBV7-9; j_gene: TRBJ1-3; abundance: -; CDR3nt: TGTGCCAGCAGCTCAGGGATCTCTGGAAACACCATATATTTT; CDR3aa: CASSSGISGNTIYF
d_gene: -; v_gene: TRBV5-4; j_gene: TRBJ1-2; abundance: -; CDR3nt: TGTCCAGACCGGGACAACCAAGGGAACTATGGCTACACCTTC; CDR3aa: CPDRDNQGNYGYTF
d_gene: TRBD1; v_gene: TRBV9; j_gene: TRBJ2-5; abundance: -; CDR3nt: TGTGCCAGCAGCGCCCGAGGGACAGGGACCTGGGGGACCCAGTACTTC; CDR3aa: CASSARGTGTWGTQYF
d_gene: TRBD1; v_gene: TRBV19; j_gene: TRBJ2-3; abundance: -; CDR3nt: TGTGCCAGTAGTACACATCCGGGACAGGGGGCAGATACGCAGTATTTT; CDR3aa: CASSTHPGQGADTQYF
d_gene: -; v_gene: TRBV9; j_gene: TRBJ2-1; abundance: -; CDR3nt: TGTGCCAGCAGCGTCGTAGACGGATCAGGCCATGAGCAGTTCTTC; CDR3aa: CASSVVDGSGHEQFF
d_gene: TRBD1; v_gene: TRBV6-5; j_gene: TRBJ1-6; abundance: -; CDR3nt: TGTGCCAGCAAAAAGACAGGGTCGAATTCACCCCTCCACTTT; CDR3aa: CASKKTGSNSPLHF
d_gene: -; v_gene: TRBV6-1; j_gene: TRBJ2-7; abundance: once; CDR3nt: TGTGCCAGCAGCTCACAGAAACCCAGTTCCTACGAGCAGTACTTC; CDR3aa: CASSSQKPSSYEQYF
d_gene: -; v_gene: TRBV4-2; j_gene: TRBJ2-1; abundance: -; CDR3nt: TGTGCCAGCAGCCTCCTCCTTGGTCACATCATGGATGAGCAGTTCTTC; CDR3aa: CASSLLLGHIMDEQFF
d_gene: -; v_gene: TRBV5-4; j_gene: TRBJ2-3; abundance: -; CDR3nt: TGTGCCAGCAGCTTTCCGTCTAGCACAGATACGCAGTATTTT; CDR3aa: CASSFPSSTDTQYF
d_gene: -; v_gene: TRBV7-3; j_gene: TRBJ2-7; abundance: -; CDR3nt: TGTGCCAGCAGCATAGACGGACAGTCCTACGAGCAGTACTTC; CDR3aa: CASSIDGQSYEQYF
d_gene: TRBD1; v_gene: TRBV18; j_gene: TRBJ2-3; abundance: -; CDR3nt: TGTGCCAGCTCACAACGGACAGGGAACACAGATACGCAGTATTTT; CDR3aa: CASSQRTGNTDTQYF
d_gene: TRBD2; v_gene: TRBV30; j_gene: TRBJ2-7; abundance: few; CDR3nt: TGTGCCTGGAGTGTGGGGGGACTAGCATACGAGCAGTACTTC; CDR3aa: CAWSVGGLAYEQYF
d_gene: -; v_gene: TRBV6-4; j_gene: TRBJ2-3; abundance: -; CDR3nt: TGTGCCAGCAGTGAAGGTGCAGGGGCAGATACGCAGTATTTT; CDR3aa: CASSEGAGADTQYF
d_gene: TRBD2; v_gene: TRBV10-1; j_gene: TRBJ2-1; abundance: -; CDR3nt: TGCGCCAGCAGCCCCCTAGCGGGGGGGACCGATGAGCAGTTCTTC; CDR3aa: CASSPLAGGTDEQFF
d_gene: -; v_gene: TRBV7-9; j_gene: TRBJ1-1; abundance: few; CDR3nt: TGTGCCAGCAGCTTGGCCGGGACTGAAGCTTTCTTT; CDR3aa: CASSLAGTEAFF
d_gene: -; v_gene: TRBV19; j_gene: TRBJ2-7; abundance: -; CDR3nt: TGTGCCAGTAGTATCACGGGAGGGGGCCCTTACGAGCAGTACTTC; CDR3aa: CASSITGGGPYEQYF
d_gene: TRBD1; v_gene: TRBV29-1; j_gene: TRBJ2-2; abundance: -; CDR3nt: TGCAGCGTCCTCGAAGGAGAGGGGGCGAGCACCGGGGAGCTGTTTTTT; CDR3aa: CSVLEGEGASTGELFF
d_gene: TRBD2; v_gene: TRBV5-1; j_gene: TRBJ2-4; abundance: -; CDR3nt: TGCGCCAGCAGCCCTGCGGGGAGGGAGGCCAAAAACATTCAGTACTTC; CDR3aa: CASSPAGREAKNIQYF
d_gene: TRBD1; v_gene: TRBV11-3; j_gene: TRBJ1-2; abundance: few; CDR3nt: TGTGCCAGCAGTTCAAGCGGGACAGGGGATTACGGCTACACCTTC; CDR3aa: CASSSSGTGDYGYTF
d_gene: TRBD2; v_gene: TRBV5-4; j_gene: TRBJ2-1; abundance: -; CDR3nt: TGTGCCAGCAGCTTATTAGCGGGGGAGTACAATGAGCAGTTCTTC; CDR3aa: CASSLLAGEYNEQFF
d_gene: TRBD1; v_gene: TRBV5-6; j_gene: TRBJ2-2; abundance: -; CDR3nt: TGTGCCAGCAGCTTGTGGAGACAGGGGGTAGGCACCGGGGAGCTGTTTTTT; CDR3aa: CASSLWRQGVGTGELFF
d_gene: -; v_gene: TRBV30; j_gene: TRBJ2-7; abundance: -; CDR3nt: TGTGCCTGGAGTGGTAGCTACGAGCAGTACTTC; CDR3aa: CAWSGSYEQYF
d_gene: -; v_gene: TRBV7-8; j_gene: TRBJ2-3; abundance: -; CDR3nt: TGTGCCAGCAGCTCAACCCAGACCGGGAGCACAGATACGCAGTATTTT; CDR3aa: CASSSTQTGSTDTQYF
d_gene: -; v_gene: TRBV27; j_gene: TRBJ1-5; abundance: -; CDR3nt: TGTGCCAGCAGTTTATCCCAGGGAAATGGCCAGCCCCAGCATTTT; CDR3aa: CASSLSQGNGQPQHF
d_gene: TRBD2; v_gene: TRBV11-3; j_gene: TRBJ2-1; abundance: -; CDR3nt: TGTGCCAGCAGCCCTGGACTAGCGGGGGGGCCACACAATGAGCAGTTCTTC; CDR3aa: CASSPGLAGGPHNEQFF
d_gene: -; v_gene: TRBV6-4; j_gene: TRBJ2-3; abundance: -; CDR3nt: TGTGCCATCGCGGCCTCTAGCACAGATACGCAGTATTTT; CDR3aa: CAIAASSTDTQYF
d_gene: -; v_gene: TRBV7-8; j_gene: TRBJ2-7; abundance: few; CDR3nt: TGTGCCAGCAGCCGGACAGCTCCCGCCTACGAGCAGTACTTC; CDR3aa: CASSRTAPAYEQYF
d_gene: -; v_gene: TRBV19; j_gene: TRBJ1-1; abundance: -; CDR3nt: TGTGCCAGTAGTATCTCAGGGAACGCTGAAGCTTTCTTT; CDR3aa: CASSISGNAEAFF
d_gene: TRBD1; v_gene: TRBV9; j_gene: TRBJ2-5; abundance: -; CDR3nt: TGTGCCAGCAGCGTAGAAGCAGGGGGCTTGGAGACCCAGTACTTC; CDR3aa: CASSVEAGGLETQYF
d_gene: -; v_gene: TRBV28; j_gene: TRBJ1-2; abundance: -; CDR3nt: TGTGCCAGCAGTTTATGGGACACAAATAACTATGGCTACACCTTC; CDR3aa: CASSLWDTNNYGYTF
d_gene: -; v_gene: TRBV11-2; j_gene: TRBJ2-7; abundance: -; CDR3nt: TGTGCCAGCAGCTTAGGGGTTGGGGCCGAGCAGTACTTC; CDR3aa: CASSLGVGAEQYF
d_gene: TRBD1; v_gene: TRBV27; j_gene: TRBJ2-1; abundance: -; CDR3nt: TGTGCCAGCAGACACGGACAGGGAGATTACAATGAGCAGTTCTTC; CDR3aa: CASRHGQGDYNEQFF
d_gene: TRBD1; v_gene: TRBV4-1; j_gene: TRBJ1-6; abundance: -; CDR3nt: TGCGCCAGCAGCCAAGGCCCGACAGGGGGCAATTCACCCCTCCACTTT; CDR3aa: CASSQGPTGGNSPLHF
d_gene: -; v_gene: TRBV9; j_gene: TRBJ2-2; abundance: -; CDR3nt: TGTGCCAGCAGCGGAAACAGGGGGGGGTACACCGGGGAGCTGTTTTTT; CDR3aa: CASSGNRGGYTGELFF
d_gene: -; v_gene: TRBV9; j_gene: TRBJ1-3; abundance: -; CDR3nt: TGTGCCAGCAGCGTATCTGGCAGGGATTCCGGAAACACCATATATTTT; CDR3aa: CASSVSGRDSGNTIYF
d_gene: -; v_gene: TRBV19; j_gene: TRBJ2-3; abundance: -; CDR3nt: TGTGCCAGTAGTGTCCCCTCAGGGGCAGGCACAGATACGCAGTATTTT; CDR3aa: CASSVPSGAGTDTQYF
d_gene: TRBD1; v_gene: TRBV29-1; j_gene: TRBJ1-3; abundance: -; CDR3nt: TGCAGCGTTAGGGACAGCAAACACTCTGGAAACACCATATATTTT; CDR3aa: CSVRDSKHSGNTIYF
d_gene: -; v_gene: TRBV5-4; j_gene: TRBJ2-2; abundance: once; CDR3nt: TGTGCCAGCCCCGGAGACACCGGGGAGCTGTTTTTT; CDR3aa: CASPGDTGELFF
d_gene: -; v_gene: TRBV4-3; j_gene: TRBJ2-1; abundance: -; CDR3nt: TGCGCCAGCAGCCAAGATATCGGCAATGAGCAGTTCTTC; CDR3aa: CASSQDIGNEQFF
d_gene: -; v_gene: TRBV7-8; j_gene: TRBJ1-1; abundance: -; CDR3nt: TGTGCCAGCAGCCCGACCTCAGGGGAGACTGAAGCTTTCTTT; CDR3aa: CASSPTSGETEAFF
d_gene: -; v_gene: TRBV6-4; j_gene: TRBJ2-1; abundance: -; CDR3nt: TGTGCCAGCAGTGACCGCGCAGGGGTGGGCTACAATGAGCAGTTCTTC; CDR3aa: CASSDRAGVGYNEQFF
d_gene: TRBD2; v_gene: TRBV10-2; j_gene: TRBJ2-1; abundance: -; CDR3nt: TGCGCCAGCAGTGAAGCTAGCGGGGGCAGGAATGAGCAGTTCTTC; CDR3aa: CASSEASGGRNEQFF
d_gene: TRBD1; v_gene: TRBV19; j_gene: TRBJ2-7; abundance: -; CDR3nt: TGTGCCAGTAGTATAGGACAGGGCTCCTACGAGCAGTACTTC; CDR3aa: CASSIGQGSYEQYF
d_gene: -; v_gene: TRBV5-1; j_gene: TRBJ2-7; abundance: -; CDR3nt: TGCGCCAGCAGCACAGGGGGGGTAAGCTCCTACGAGCAGTACTTC; CDR3aa: CASSTGGVSSYEQYF
d_gene: -; v_gene: TRBV13; j_gene: TRBJ2-1; abundance: -; CDR3nt: TGTGCCAGCAGCTTCCCAGGACTACCTACCTACAATGAGCAGTTCTTC; CDR3aa: CASSFPGLPTYNEQFF
d_gene: -; v_gene: TRBV27; j_gene: TRBJ2-3; abundance: -; CDR3nt: TGTGCCAGCAGTTTGATCAGGGGTGGCGATACGCAGTATTTT; CDR3aa: CASSLIRGGDTQYF